The 16 T cell receptor beta chains listed next were all sequenced from one sample in a study of PD-1 blockade in classical Hodgkin lymphoma. Each patient relapsed following autologous stem cell transplantation, and prior brentuximab vedotin exposure differed. Magnetic negative selection of thawed PBMCs was the method by which CD4+ T cells were purified. Profiled with immunoSEQ multiplex PCR; TCRdb holds only in-frame clones, not every one. Among under 30,000 clones, roughly 87% were seen once, and the ten largest hold 2% to 2.5%. This material consisted of CD4+ T cells from blood, taken at baseline. The receptors were gathered from a human donor with classical Hodgkin lymphoma.

J is TRBJ1-1 and V is TRBV4-3, with 9 bases that match TRBD1. In germline, CDR1 is LGHNA, CDR2 YSLEER. This CDR3 has 15 residues. The trim removed 1 base at V and 5 bases at J, leaving 5 bases unmatched. For the CDR3, the DNA is TGCGCCAGCAGCCAAGCCGGGACAGGGAAGACTGAAGCTTTCTTT. Translation: CASSQAGTGKTEAFF.

This rearrangement joins TRBV5-4 to TRBJ1-1; TRBD1 might be the D (6 bases). CDR3 length: 14 residues. Trimming left V 4 bases short and J 1 base short, with 11 bases between. Germline lookup yields CDR1 SGHNT and CDR2 YYREEE (reference sequence). In DNA, the CDR3 is TGTGCCAGCAGCGTACGGGACAAGAACACTGAAGCTTTCTTT. It yields the protein CASSVRDKNTEAFF. Supplemented by reference TRBV5-4 and TRBJ1-1, the full variable domain reads ETGVTQSPTHLIKTRGQQVTLRCSSQSGHNTVSWYQQALGQGPQFIFQYYREEENGRGNFPPRFSGLQFPNYSSELNVNALELDDSALYLCASSVRDKNTEAFFGQGTRLTVV.

The chain carries TRBV11-2 and TRBJ2-5, with D perhaps being TRBD1 or TRBD2 (5 bases each). Germline assignment: CDR1 SGHAT and CDR2 FQNNGV. The germline V and J ends were trimmed by 1 base and 1 base, with 10 bases remaining between them. This CDR3 comprises 15 residues. This CDR3 reads CASSLVYGAQETQYF. The CDR3 nucleotides read TGTGCCAGCAGCTTAGTTTACGGGGCCCAAGAGACCCAGTACTTC.

This sequence joins TRBV5-6 and TRBJ2-5; D may be TRBD1 or TRBD2 (7 bases each). There are 15 residues in the CDR3. Germline V CDR1 and CDR2: SGHDT, YYEEEE. V dropped 3 bases and J dropped 0 bases, with 12 bases sitting between them. The CDR3 sequence: CASSSRGGYQETQYF. The CDR3 DNA follows: TGTGCCAGCAGCTCCAGGGGGGGGTACCAAGAGACCCAGTACTTC. Full variable domain (rest looked up from reference TRBV5-6 and TRBJ2-5): DAGVTQSPTHLIKTRGQQVTLRCSPKSGHDTVSWYQQALGQGPQFIFQYYEEEERQRGNFPDRFSGHQFPNYSSELNVNALLLGDSALYLCASSSRGGYQETQYFGPGTRLLVL.

CDR3 nucleotide sequence: TGTGCCACCGCGCTGGGGAGAACTAATGAAAAACTGTTTTTT. Amino acids: CATALGRTNEKLFF. This rearrangement joins TRBV15 to TRBJ1-4; D not certain. The V gene lost 8 bases and the J gene lost 1 base, with 11 bases spanning the gap. The CDR3 spans 14 residues. Germline V gene data show CDR1 as LNHNV and CDR2 as YYDKDF (reference sequence).

V gene TRBV4-2 combines with J gene TRBJ2-2, with 8 positions matching TRBD2. With 0 bases clipped from V and 5 bases from J, the junction kept 8 bases outside the gene matches. The CDR3 contains 17 residues. Germline CDR1 is LGHNA and CDR2 is YNFKEQ. Here the CDR3 reads CASSQDLPGGPTGELFF. CDR3 sequence (DNA): TGTGCCAGCAGCCAAGATCTGCCGGGAGGGCCAACCGGGGAGCTGTTTTTT.

This rearrangement joins TRBV10-2 to TRBJ1-6, with a possible D match to TRBD1 (6 bases). The CDR3 sequence is 17 residues long. Trimming left V 7 bases short and J 5 bases short, with 21 bases between. CDR1 is WSHSY, CDR2 SAAADI, per germline. The CDR3 here is CASTSKAGGVNNSPLHF. The CDR3 coding sequence is TGCGCCAGCACCTCCAAAGCGGGGGGCGTAAATAATTCACCCCTCCACTTT.

The chain carries TRBV5-1 and TRBJ2-7, with D possibly matching TRBD2 (5 bases). Trimming removed 0 bases at V and 7 bases at J, with 14 bases between. Germline CDR1 and CDR2: SGHRS and YFSETQ. The CDR3 covers 14 residues. This CDR3 is CASSLDGMDGEQYF. The CDR3 bases are TGCGCCAGCAGCTTGGACGGGATGGATGGAGAGCAGTACTTC. Supplemented by reference TRBV5-1 and TRBJ2-7, the full variable domain reads KAGVTQTPRYLIKTRGQQVTLSCSPISGHRSVSWYQQTPGQGLQFLFEYFSETQRNKGNFPGRFSGRQFSNSRSEMNVSTLELGDSALYLCASSLDGMDGEQYFGPGTRLTVT.

The V call is TRBV6-1, the J call TRBJ2-7; D may correspond to TRBD1 or TRBD2 (5 bases each). The CDR3 contains 14 residues. Germline CDR1 and CDR2: MNHNS and SASEGT. Between the trimmed V and J ends, which lost 0 bases and 5 bases, there was a span of 11 bases. This chain's CDR3 is CASSEAGVRDEQYF. The DNA for the CDR3 is TGTGCCAGCAGTGAAGCGGGGGTAAGGGACGAGCAGTACTTC.

The chain combines TRBV18 with TRBJ2-3; 9 nucleotides match TRBD2. CDR1 is KGHSH, CDR2 LQKENI, per germline. J was trimmed by 4 bases and V by 6 bases; bases with no gene match: 8. The CDR3 contains 15 residues. The CDR3 nucleotides are TGTGCCAGCTCCCTTAGCGGGGGCGGCGCAGATACGCAGTATTTT. This codes for CASSLSGGGADTQYF.

The gene calls are TRBV4-2 and TRBJ2-1, with 7 bases that match TRBD1. J lost 12 bases, V lost 1 base, and 15 bases had no gene match. Germline loops: CDR1 LGHNA, CDR2 YNFKEQ. The CDR3 loop spans 16 amino acids. CDR3 DNA: TGTGCCAGCAGCCAAGCGTCCCGATCAAGACAGGGCTGGCAGTTCTTC. It translates to CASSQASRSRQGWQFF.

The chain carries TRBV18 and TRBJ1-2; no definite D call. Trimming left V 3 bases short and J 2 bases short, with 7 bases between. This CDR3 spans 13 amino acids. CDR1 KGHSH and CDR2 LQKENI come from the germline V gene. CDR3 sequence reads: CASSPDTNYGYTF. The CDR3 DNA reads TGTGCCAGCTCACCGGATACAAACTATGGCTACACCTTC.

This clone was observed once. The rearrangement links TRBV7-9 to TRBJ2-5, with D unresolved. This CDR3 region has 14 residues. V lost 5 bases and J 5 bases, leaving 15 bases between the germline ends. The germline gives CDR1 SEHNR, CDR2 FQNEAQ (reference sequence). The DNA for the CDR3 is TGTGCCAGCAGCACCCCGCGCTTCCGGGAGACCCAGTACTTC. Protein product: CASSTPRFRETQYF.

J is TRBJ2-1 and V is TRBV7-9, with TRBD2 matching over 11 bases. CDR1 SEHNR and CDR2 FQNEAQ come from the germline V gene (reference sequence). CDR3 length: 15 amino acids. J was trimmed by 9 bases and V by 4 bases; bases with no gene match: 8. The CDR3 sequence is CASSSIAGGPGEQFF. CDR3 sequence (DNA): TGTGCCAGCAGCTCCATAGCGGGAGGGCCGGGTGAGCAGTTCTTC.

This rearrangement joins TRBV21-1 to TRBJ2-2; the D call of TRBD1 is as the table states it, not checked on the DNA. TRBV21-1 is deemed a pseudogene. The CDR3 runs 16 residues. The CDR3 coding sequence is TGTGCCAGCAGCAAAGTTCGGGGGACAGAGACCGGGGAGCTGTTTTTT. Its protein product is CASSKVRGTETGELFF.

The chain recombines TRBV28 with TRBJ2-7; perhaps TRBD1 as D (5 bases). Germline CDR1 and CDR2: MDHEN and SYDVKM. The V and J ends lost 6 bases and 4 bases respectively, with 16 bases between them. The CDR3 covers 14 residues. CDR3 sequence reads: CASSRAGLKYEQYF. The CDR3 DNA sequence: TGTGCCAGCAGCCGGGCAGGGCTAAAATACGAGCAGTACTTC.